Below, 27 T cell receptor beta chains from the same sample are listed, as sequenced in a study of human T cells and chemical hapten exposure (dated by TCRdb to the early 2020s). Preparation of the library involved RACE. Sequencing used a NextSeq 500. Using fastp trimming at Q25 and MiXCR clonotype assembly, TCRdb reanalyzed the public sequencing data and kept in-frame beta chains. All rows with the same CDR3 protein become a single entry with the most common DNA and genes. A total of some 400,000 distinct CDR3 sequences appear in this sample, roughly 4.6% of them only once. The leading ten clones occupy approximately 2.8% of the sample. Taken with the paper, the label for time point translates to: pre-sensitization, week 0. According to the study, the label for this sample's treatment or condition signals: therapeutic diphenylcyclopropenone sensitization with weekly scalp DPC. Sequences were derived from whole blood, sampled in connection with sensitization to the hapten diphenylcyclopropenone (DPC). The source of these receptors is a woman in her forties or fifties with alopecia areata. Some clones in this sample may be carry-over from other donors' samples.

The sample holds many counts of this clonotype. The chain uses TRBV6-5 and TRBJ1-1; TRBD1 matches at 9 bases. CDR1 MNHEY and CDR2 SVGAGI come from the germline V gene. The CDR3 length is 14 residues. V shed 6 bases and J 4 bases; nucleotides not matched to a gene: 6. This CDR3 reads CASRTGGGSTEAFF. CDR3 nucleotides: TGTGCCAGCAGGACAGGGGGAGGAAGCACTGAAGCTTTCTTT.

Ten or more counts support this clonotype. This CDR3 is CASSLHRLSSGANVLTF. The CDR3 coding sequence is TGTGCCAGCAGCTTGCATCGGCTGAGCTCTGGGGCCAACGTCCTGACTTTC. J is TRBJ2-6 and V is TRBV9; D ambiguous. CDR1 is SGDLS, CDR2 YYNGEE, per germline. The CDR3 runs to 17 residues. V was shortened by 4 bases and J by 0 bases, with 14 bases between the two germline ends.

In this sample, this clonotype turned up a few times. The chain joins TRBV7-9 to TRBJ2-6; D might be TRBD2 (7 bases). V was cut by 11 bases and J by 0 bases, with 14 bases left in between. Germline loops: CDR1 SEHNR, CDR2 FQNEAQ (reference sequence). This CDR3 contains 15 residues. DNA of the CDR3: TGTGCCGGGAGGGACACCCTCTCTGGGGCCAACGTCCTGACTTTC. Its protein is CAGRDTLSGANVLTF.

This clonotype was seen many times. V gene TRBV27 combines with J gene TRBJ1-1; the match to TRBD1 covers 8 bases. Germline V gives CDR1 MNHEY, CDR2 SMNVEV (reference sequence). V was pared by 3 bases and J by 4 bases, with 4 bases of the junction left unmatched. This CDR3 has 14 residues. CDR3 sequence reads: CASSLTGVITEAFF. The CDR3 DNA reads TGTGCCAGCAGTTTGACAGGGGTAATCACTGAAGCTTTCTTT.

This clonotype was detected only a few times. The chain combines TRBV5-1 with TRBJ2-2; TRBD2 matches at 8 bases. The CDR3 is made up of 14 amino acids. CDR1 SGHRS and CDR2 YFSETQ come from the germline V gene. In DNA, the CDR3 is TGCGCATCGGAGCTAGCGGGTATCACCGGGGAGCTGTTTTTT. Its protein is CASELAGITGELFF.

The chain employs TRBV5-6 and TRBJ1-4; 12 bases match TRBD1. Germline V CDR1 and CDR2: SGHDT, YYEEEE. The length of the CDR3 is 16 residues. V gave up 1 base and J gave up 5 bases; unmatched junction bases: 3. CDR3 sequence: CASSLYGTGGNEKLFF. DNA of the CDR3: TGTGCCAGCAGCTTGTACGGGACAGGGGGCAATGAAAAACTGTTTTTT. The full variable domain, in which reference TRBV5-6 and TRBJ1-4 provide the parts outside the CDR3, is DAGVTQSPTHLIKTRGQQVTLRCSPKSGHDTVSWYQQALGQGPQFIFQYYEEEERQRGNFPDRFSGHQFPNYSSELNVNALLLGDSALYLCASSLYGTGGNEKLFFGSGTQLSVL.

As DNA, the CDR3 is TGTGCCAGCAGTTCCCACTCTGGGGCCAACGTCCTGACTTTC. This translates into CASSSHSGANVLTF. V gene TRBV25-1 combines with J gene TRBJ2-6; D is unresolved. Trimming took 5 bases from V and 0 from J, leaving 5 bases between them. The germline gives CDR1 MGHDK, CDR2 SYGVNS. The CDR3 spans 14 residues.

This clonotype was detected only a few times. V and J are TRBV7-9 and TRBJ1-3, with TRBD1 as a possible D gene (5 bases). Deletions cut 7 bases from V and 0 bases from J, with 13 bases between. CDR1 and CDR2 from the germline V gene are SEHNR and FQNEAQ (reference sequence). CDR3 length: 15 amino acids. In DNA form, the CDR3 reads TGTGCCAGCACCGATAAGACAGACTCTGGAAACACCATATATTTT. Residues: CASTDKTDSGNTIYF.

This clonotype was seen only a few times. The rearrangement joins TRBV11-2 to TRBJ2-7; the D is unclear. V was cut by 3 bases and J by 4 bases, with 10 bases left in between. This CDR3 has 13 residues. Per the germline V gene, CDR1 is SGHAT and CDR2 is FQNNGV. CDR3 sequence reads: CASSFQREYEQYF. Written as DNA, the CDR3 is TGTGCCAGCAGCTTCCAAAGGGAATACGAGCAGTACTTC.

J is TRBJ1-3 and V is TRBV5-4; D perhaps matches TRBD1 (6 bases). With 4 bases removed from V and 0 bases from J, the gap between germline ends came to 14 bases. This CDR3 comprises 16 residues. The germline V gene encodes CDR1 SGHNT and CDR2 YYREEE (reference sequence). This CDR3 reads CASSEEGGGSGNTIYF. CDR3 coding DNA: TGTGCCAGCAGCGAAGAGGGGGGGGGCTCTGGAAACACCATATATTTT.

This clonotype occurred many times. The CDR3 loop is CAISTSGTGGDTQYF. CDR3 sequence (DNA): TGTGCCATCAGTACATCCGGGACAGGGGGAGATACGCAGTATTTT. The rearrangement links TRBV10-3 to TRBJ2-3, with TRBD1 matching 11 bases. Germline CDR1 reads ENHRY; CDR2 reads SYGVKD. V was clipped by 5 bases and J by 5 bases; unmatched bases: 6. The CDR3 totals 15 residues.

This clonotype occurred a few times. The V and J genes are TRBV5-1 and TRBJ2-3; TRBD1 is a possible D gene (6 bases). V gave up 3 bases and J gave up 4 bases, with 9 bases separating them. CDR3 length: 13 residues. Germline V gene data show CDR1 as SGHRS and CDR2 as YFSETQ. The CDR3 region is CASSSTGSDTQYF. The CDR3 bases are TGCGCCAGCAGCTCTACAGGGTCAGATACGCAGTATTTT.

A note on this clonotype: A single base separates this from a much larger clone, so it may be a read error. The rearrangement joins TRBV7-2 to TRBJ1-1; D gene unclear. This CDR3 comprises 11 residues. The V and J ends lost 1 base and 7 bases respectively, with 4 bases between them. Germline CDR1 SGHTA, CDR2 FQGNSA. CDR3 in DNA: TGTGCCAGCAGCTTAGAGAATGAAGCTTTCTTT. Its translation is CASSLENEAFF. Full variable domain (rest looked up from reference TRBV7-2 and TRBJ1-1): GAGVSQSPSNKVTEKGKDVELRCDPISGHTALYWYRQSLGQGLEFLIYFQGNSAPDKSGLPSDRFSAERTGGSVSTLTIQRTQQEDSAVYLCASSLENEAFFGQGTRLTVV.

The chain employs TRBV12-5 and TRBJ2-7; D possibly corresponds to TRBD2 (5 bases). The length of the CDR3 is 13 residues. From germline, CDR1 is LGHNT and CDR2 FRNRAP. V was trimmed by 0 bases and J by 7 bases, leaving 10 bases between them. CDR3 in amino acids: CASGLVPGREQYF. Written as DNA, the CDR3 is TGTGCTAGTGGTTTGGTACCGGGGAGAGAGCAGTACTTC.

This clonotype was seen repeatedly, ten times or more. The chain uses TRBV5-8 and TRBJ2-6, with D perhaps assigned TRBD1 or TRBD2 (7 bases each). Germline CDR1 and CDR2: SGHTS and YDEGEE. Trimming removed 2 bases at V and 0 bases at J, with 12 bases between. This CDR3 has 17 amino acids. CDR3 sequence (DNA): TGTGCCAGCAGCTTAGGCAGGGGGGGCTCTGGGGCCAACGTCCTGACTTTC. Protein: CASSLGRGGSGANVLTF.

In its sample, this clonotype was seen many times. The gene calls are TRBV4-2 and TRBJ1-3; tentatively, D is TRBD1 (5 bases). This CDR3 is built from 15 residues. Per germline, CDR1 LGHNA and CDR2 YNFKEQ. The germline V and J ends were trimmed by 1 base and 4 bases, with 11 bases remaining between them. CDR3 coding DNA: TGTGCCAGCAGCCAAGGTAACCGACAGGGAAACACCATATATTTT. Residues: CASSQGNRQGNTIYF.

This clonotype was counted many times. The chain combines TRBV6-6 with TRBJ2-5; 10 nucleotides match TRBD2. Germline V gene sequence: CDR1 MNHNY, CDR2 SVGAGI (reference sequence). This CDR3 is built from 14 residues. V was clipped by 5 bases and J by 4 bases; unmatched bases: 4. The CDR3 DNA reads TGTGCCAGCAGTCTACTAGCGGGGTCAGAGACCCAGTACTTC. Its translation is CASSLLAGSETQYF.

A remark on this clonotype: This may be a read error, as it is one base from a much larger clone. V gene TRBV5-1 combines with J gene TRBJ2-5, with 7 bases lining up with TRBD1. The CDR3 is 15 residues long. In germline, CDR1 is SGHRS, CDR2 YFSETQ. The CDR3 sequence: CASSTIPGQQENQYF. The CDR3 coding sequence is TGCGCCAGCAGCACGATACCGGGACAGCAAGAGAACCAGTACTTC. The complete variable domain, with remaining parts taken from reference TRBV5-1 and TRBJ2-5, reads KAGVTQTPRYLIKTRGQQVTLSCSPISGHRSVSWYQQTPGQGLQFLFEYFSETQRNKGNFPGRFSGRQFSNSRSEMNVSTLELGDSALYLCASSTIPGQQENQYFGPGTRLLVL.

This clonotype occurred many times. This chain joins TRBV12-3 or TRBV12-4 and TRBJ1-1, with D possibly matching TRBD1 (5 bases). V lost 6 bases, J lost 5 bases, and 13 bases lay in between. The CDR3 spans 13 residues. The CDR3: CASSDSWLTEAFF. DNA for the CDR3: TGTGCCAGCAGCGACAGCTGGTTAACTGAAGCTTTCTTT.

This clonotype occurred a few times. This chain connects TRBV7-9 to TRBJ2-3; D gene uncertain. CDR1 and CDR2 from the germline V gene are SEHNR and FQNEAQ (reference sequence). The V end lost 1 base, the J end lost 4 bases, and 12 bases lay between the germline ends. This CDR3 spans 15 amino acids. In nucleotides, the CDR3 is TGTGCCAGCAGCTTAGGGGTAGCAGAGGCAGATACGCAGTATTTT. Translation gives CASSLGVAEADTQYF.

In this sample, this clonotype turned up many times. The gene calls are TRBV3-1 and TRBJ1-2; D gene uncertain. CDR1 and CDR2 from the germline V gene are LGHDT and YNNKEL (reference sequence). The CDR3 is 14 residues long. The V gene lost 2 bases and the J gene lost 2 bases, with 9 bases spanning the gap. The CDR3 DNA follows: TGTGCCAGCAGCCAATTACCCGGGAACTATGGCTACACCTTC. It codes for CASSQLPGNYGYTF.

The gene calls are TRBV29-1 and TRBJ1-2; 7 nucleotides line up with TRBD1. After removal of 3 bases from V and 5 bases from J, the junction contained 9 bases not matched to a gene. Germline V gene sequence: CDR1 SQVTM, CDR2 ANQGSEA. This CDR3 region has 14 residues. The CDR3, as DNA: TGCAGCGTTGACGAGGGGGCTTCCCTATATGGCTACACCTTC. This sequence encodes CSVDEGASLYGYTF.

This clonotype appeared many times. The CDR3 DNA reads as TGTGCCTGGACCAGGGACCAAGAGACCCAGTACTTC. As protein: CAWTRDQETQYF. The chain uses TRBV30 and TRBJ2-5; TRBD1 is a possible D gene (5 bases). V shed 4 bases and J shed 0 bases, with 6 bases lying between them. Germline assignment: CDR1 GTSNPN and CDR2 SVGIG (reference sequence). This CDR3 is built from 12 residues.

As regards this clonotype: The junction differs from germline at one of its ends, possibly a read error. V and J are TRBV7-2 and TRBJ2-3; 11 bases are a match to TRBD2. The germline V gene encodes CDR1 SGHTA and CDR2 FQGNSA. This CDR3 has 15 amino acids. CDR3 in amino acids: CASSVAGGSADTQYF. CDR3 DNA sequence: TGTGCCAGCAGCGTAGCGGGAGGGTCGGCAGATACGCAGTATTTT.

This clonotype was recorded a few times. This chain connects TRBV2 to TRBJ1-2; D remains unclear. This CDR3 has 15 residues. Germline V gene lookup returns CDR1 SNHLY and CDR2 FYNNEI. V lost 3 bases and J 3 bases, leaving 14 bases between the germline ends. The CDR3 reads CASSDDPGLDYGYTF. CDR3 DNA: TGTGCCAGCAGTGATGATCCCGGACTAGACTATGGCTACACCTTC.

This clonotype was recorded at least ten times. The chain uses TRBV12-3 or TRBV12-4 and TRBJ2-6; D might be TRBD1 or TRBD2, each matching 6 bases. The CDR3 extends over 15 amino acids. Trimming left V 8 bases short and J 0 bases short, with 11 bases between. The CDR3 region is CASRTGASGANVLTF. DNA of the CDR3: TGTGCCAGCCGTACGGGGGCCTCTGGGGCCAACGTCCTGACTTTC.

This clonotype was recorded at least ten times. The chain couples TRBV11-2 to TRBJ2-3; no clear D. Trimming removed 8 bases from V and 3 bases from J, with 12 bases in between. CDR1 is SGHAT, CDR2 FQNNGV, per germline. This CDR3 is built from 13 residues. CDR3 amino acids: CASRAGGTDTQYF. The CDR3 nucleotides read TGTGCCAGCCGCGCAGGCGGTACAGATACGCAGTATTTT.